The entry below describes one T cell receptor beta chain. The sample originates from a study of blood T cell repertoires in COVID-19. Turning to the study itself: Sources were T cells, B-cell-depleted T cells, or PBMCs; the material itself was cDNA or gDNA.

CDR1 and CDR2 (germline): SNHLY, FYNNEI. The V segment lost 7 bases and the J segment 7 bases; nucleotides outside the gene matches: 7. The CDR3 loop spans 14 amino acids. Per the authors' pipeline: Estimated nucleated cell counts came from reference gene primer amplification. Sequencing was performed with immunoSEQ multiplex PCR; in TCRdb, only in-frame clones are kept and a portion is missing. V and J calls and clone size come straight from that table; D and trimming were deduced from the DNA. The repertoire consists of around 72,000 clones, with 85% to 90% occurring once and the leading ten covering approximately 11%.

Sample: peripheral blood. This TCR was sampled from an older man with active or convalescent COVID-19. V usage is TRBV2 and J usage is TRBJ1-6; the match to TRBD1 covers 7 bases. The CDR3 DNA sequence: TGTGCCAGCACCCGAGGGGGCGGAAATTCACCCCTCCACTTT. Its translation: CASTRGGGNSPLHF.